One sample yielded the 31 T cell receptor beta chains listed below, sequenced in a study of control samples from healthy donors and cancer patients. TCRdb keeps only in-frame clones here, not all; method: immunoSEQ multiplex PCR. Seen here are some 80,000 clones, roughly nine tenths observed once, and the top ten hold less than 7%. Material: blood. The receptors originated from a man between 50 and 59 years old in good health.

Only one count was recorded for this clone. The V call is TRBV12-3 or TRBV12-4, the J call TRBJ2-7; D tentatively fits TRBD1 or TRBD2 (6 bases each). V lost 2 bases and J 6 bases, leaving 11 bases between the germline ends. The CDR3 is 13 amino acids. The CDR3 DNA is TGTGCCAGCAGTTTAACAGGGAGGACCGAGCAGTACTTC. It is translated as CASSLTGRTEQYF.

This clone has just a few counts. The chain employs TRBV7-2 and TRBJ1-1; 7 nucleotides align to TRBD1. The V gene's germline CDR1 is SGHTA and CDR2 FQGNSA. CDR3 length: 13 residues. Trimming at V came to 6 bases and at J to 5 bases, leaving 6 bases not matched to a gene. The CDR3 nucleotides are TGTGCCAGCAGACCTCCAGGGGGAACTGAAGCTTTCTTT. This sequence encodes CASRPPGGTEAFF.

V gene TRBV18 combines with J gene TRBJ1-1; 8 nucleotides line up with TRBD1. The CDR3 has 15 amino acids. Germline V gene lookup returns CDR1 KGHSH and CDR2 LQKENI. Trimming at V came to 5 bases and at J to 2 bases, leaving 7 bases not matched to a gene. The CDR3 here is CASSGTGPVNTEAFF. The DNA of the CDR3 is TGTGCCAGCTCAGGGACAGGTCCGGTTAACACTGAAGCTTTCTTT.

In its sample, this clone was seen once. J is TRBJ1-2 and V is TRBV15, with a possible D match to TRBD1 (5 bases). CDR1 LNHNV and CDR2 YYDKDF come from the germline V gene (reference sequence). The CDR3 sequence is 14 residues long. V was cut by 5 bases and J by 0 bases, with 10 bases left in between. The CDR3, as DNA: TGTGCCACCAGCGGGGCCGGAGCTAACTATGGCTACACCTTC. This translates into CATSGAGANYGYTF. Complete variable domain (other parts from reference TRBV15 and TRBJ1-2): DAMVIQNPRYQVTQFGKPVTLSCSQTLNHNVMYWYQQKSSQAPKLLFHYYDKDFNNEADTPDNFQSRRPNTSFCFLDIRSPGLGDTAMYLCATSGAGANYGYTFGSGTRLTVV.

This chain joins TRBV2 and TRBJ2-1; D not resolved. V shed 7 bases and J shed 4 bases, with 8 bases lying between them. This CDR3 contains 12 residues. Germline V lookup: CDR1 SNHLY, CDR2 FYNNEI. This chain's CDR3 is CASKASYNEQFF. DNA for the CDR3: TGTGCCAGCAAGGCTAGTTACAATGAGCAGTTCTTC.

The V gene is TRBV3-1 (or the pseudogene TRBV3-2), the J gene TRBJ1-2; no definite D call. The CDR3 is 13 amino acids. CDR1 and CDR2 from the germline V gene are LGHDT and YNNKEL (reference sequence). Trimming stripped 3 bases from V and 7 bases from J, with 12 bases between. The CDR3 region is CASSHQAKVGYTF. As DNA, the CDR3 is TGTGCCAGCAGCCACCAAGCGAAGGTTGGCTACACCTTC.

The gene calls are TRBV2 and TRBJ1-5; D is unresolved. Trimming left V 4 bases short and J 5 bases short, with 12 bases between. There are 14 residues in the CDR3. The V gene's germline CDR1 is SNHLY and CDR2 FYNNEI. The CDR3, as DNA: TGTGCCAGCAGTGCACGGGAGCCCCATCAGCCCCAGCATTTT. The encoded protein is CASSAREPHQPQHF. Full variable domain (remainder filled in from reference TRBV2 and TRBJ1-5): EPEVTQTPSHQVTQMGQEVILRCVPISNHLYFYWYRQILGQKVEFLVSFYNNEISEKSEIFDDQFSVERPDGSNFTLKIRSTKLEDSAMYFCASSAREPHQPQHFGDGTRLSIL.

This chain connects TRBV5-1 to TRBJ2-2; D unclear. V shed 1 base and J shed 0 bases, with 4 bases lying between them. Germline values: CDR1 SGHRS, CDR2 YFSETQ. This CDR3 is 14 amino acids long. This CDR3 is CASSLFSNTGELFF. The CDR3 DNA follows: TGCGCCAGCAGCTTGTTTTCGAACACCGGGGAGCTGTTTTTT.

V gene TRBV5-1 combines with J gene TRBJ2-7; 11 nucleotides align to TRBD1. Germline V gene data show CDR1 as SGHRS and CDR2 as YFSETQ. The V and J ends lost 0 bases and 3 bases, in that order; junction bases with no gene match: 5. The CDR3 is 16 residues long. The CDR3 nucleotides read TGCGCCAGCAGCTTGGAGGGTGGGACAGGGGGCTACGAGCAGTACTTC. The encoded protein is CASSLEGGTGGYEQYF. Filled out from reference TRBV5-1 and TRBJ2-7, the complete variable domain reads KAGVTQTPRYLIKTRGQQVTLSCSPISGHRSVSWYQQTPGQGLQFLFEYFSETQRNKGNFPGRFSGRQFSNSRSEMNVSTLELGDSALYLCASSLEGGTGGYEQYFGPGTRLTVT.

This chain's CDR3 is CASSLALRLAGAGTGELFF. The CDR3 region has the DNA TGTGCCAGCAGCTTGGCCCTCAGACTAGCGGGGGCGGGCACCGGGGAGCTGTTTTTT. V gene TRBV5-6 combines with J gene TRBJ2-2; 12 nucleotides agree with TRBD2. The CDR3 length is 19 residues. J was trimmed by 4 bases and V by 0 bases; bases with no gene match: 10. Germline V lookup: CDR1 SGHDT, CDR2 YYEEEE.

Points on this clone: A read error may produce the germline difference seen at one junction end. This chain uses TRBV7-7 with TRBJ2-1; possible D gene TRBD2, 5 bases. There are 13 residues in the CDR3. Germline-derived CDR1 and CDR2 are SSHAT and FNYEAQ (reference sequence). The chain's CDR3 is CASSVGSGYEQFF. DNA for the CDR3: TGTGCTAGCAGCGTTGGTTCGGGGTACGAGCAGTTCTTC.

The gene calls are TRBV9 and TRBJ1-4; TRBD1 is a possible D gene (5 bases). The CDR3 sequence is 15 residues long. Looked up from germline, CDR1 is SGDLS and CDR2 is YYNGEE. The germline V and J ends were trimmed by 4 bases and 7 bases, with 17 bases remaining between them. CDR3 in DNA: TGTGCCAGCAGCCCGGGGGGGGAAAACCGTGAAAAACTGTTTTTT. It specifies CASSPGGENREKLFF. The whole variable domain, filled in from reference TRBV9 and TRBJ1-4, reads DSGVTQTPKHLITATGQRVTLRCSPRSGDLSVYWYQQSLDQGLQFLIQYYNGEERAKGNILERFSAQQFPDLHSELNLSSLELGDSALYFCASSPGGENREKLFFGSGTQLSVL.

The chain is built from TRBV5-1 and TRBJ2-3, with 8 bases fitting TRBD2. Germline-derived CDR1 and CDR2 are SGHRS and YFSETQ. V lost 3 bases to trimming and J lost 7 bases; unmatched junction nucleotides: 13. This CDR3 comprises 16 residues. CDR3 loop: CASSSYSSGGQNTQYF. CDR3 in DNA: TGCGCCAGCAGCTCCTACTCGAGCGGGGGCCAGAATACGCAGTATTTT. Combining the CDR3 with reference TRBV5-1 and TRBJ2-3 gives the whole variable domain KAGVTQTPRYLIKTRGQQVTLSCSPISGHRSVSWYQQTPGQGLQFLFEYFSETQRNKGNFPGRFSGRQFSNSRSEMNVSTLELGDSALYLCASSSYSSGGQNTQYFGPGTRLTVL.

The chain joins TRBV28 to TRBJ1-2; D call uncertain. The CDR3 is 11 amino acids. Between the trimmed V and J ends, which lost 7 bases and 5 bases, there was a span of 8 bases. Germline V gives CDR1 MDHEN, CDR2 SYDVKM. CDR3 in DNA: TGTGCCAGCACAGGAGGGTATGGCTACACCTTC. As protein: CASTGGYGYTF.

The sample holds one count of this clone. This chain connects TRBV5-6 to TRBJ2-1; 11 nucleotides align to TRBD2. J was trimmed by 9 bases and V by 1 base; bases with no gene match: 9. The CDR3 spans 16 residues. Per the germline V gene, CDR1 is SGHDT and CDR2 is YYEEEE. CDR3 nucleotides: TGTGCCAGCAGCTTGAGTATAGCGGGGGGGCGTACTGAGCAGTTCTTC. It yields the protein CASSLSIAGGRTEQFF.

The chain couples TRBV10-3 to TRBJ1-2, with TRBD1 identical over 8 bases. V trimming: 9 bases; J trimming: 8 bases; junction bases outside the gene matches: 11. The CDR3 runs 13 residues. Germline CDR1 and CDR2: ENHRY and SYGVKD. CDR3 region: CAIGQGLPNGYTF. In nucleotides, the CDR3 is TGTGCCATAGGACAGGGACTCCCCAACGGCTACACCTTC.

In its sample, this clone was seen once. This rearrangement joins TRBV19 to TRBJ1-5, with 8 bases identical to TRBD1. The V segment lost 6 bases and the J segment 0 bases; nucleotides outside the gene matches: 13. Germline values: CDR1 LNHDA, CDR2 SQIVND (reference sequence). This CDR3 comprises 18 residues. CDR3 bases: TGTGCCAGTAGCGGGCAGGGGGCGAATCTGAATAGCAATCAGCCCCAGCATTTT. It translates to CASSGQGANLNSNQPQHF.

CDR3 DNA sequence: TGTGCCAGCAGCTTAGCCGGGATCAGTCCGGGGGGCACTGAAGCTTTCTTT. Translated, it gives CASSLAGISPGGTEAFF. The chain uses TRBV11-3 and TRBJ1-1, with TRBD1 as a possible D gene (5 bases). V was trimmed by 1 base and J by 4 bases, leaving 19 bases between them. Germline V CDR1 and CDR2: SGHNT, YENEEA. The CDR3 is 17 residues long. Full variable domain (rest looked up from reference TRBV11-3 and TRBJ1-1): EAGVVQSPRYKIIEKKQPVAFWCNPISGHNTLYWYLQNLGQGPELLIRYENEEAVDDSQLPKDRFSAERLKGVDSTLKIQPAELGDSAVYLCASSLAGISPGGTEAFFGQGTRLTVV.

The chain recombines TRBV7-9 with TRBJ1-1; 10 bases fit TRBD1. Germline V gene data show CDR1 as SEHNR and CDR2 as FQNEAQ (reference sequence). Trimming removed 6 bases from V and 5 bases from J; junction bases left unmatched: 6. This CDR3 is built from 14 residues. The CDR3 DNA reads TGTGCCAGCAGACTGGACAGGGGGAGGACTGAAGCTTTCTTT. Encoded protein: CASRLDRGRTEAFF.

DNA for the CDR3: TGTGCCAGCAGCGTAGGGGACCCGATGGGAGGTGCAAACACTGAAGCTTTCTTT. Amino acid sequence: CASSVGDPMGGANTEAFF. The rearrangement uses TRBV9 and TRBJ1-1; D perhaps matches TRBD1 (5 bases). Germline values: CDR1 SGDLS, CDR2 YYNGEE. V lost 0 bases, J lost 2 bases, and 20 bases lay in between. The CDR3 is 18 residues long.

The J gene is TRBJ1-5, the V gene TRBV19; 10 nucleotides line up with TRBD1. The CDR3 contains 14 residues. V dropped 3 bases and J dropped 7; count of bases not matched to a gene: 3. Germline V lookup: CDR1 LNHDA, CDR2 SQIVND (reference sequence). The chain's CDR3 is CASSMDRGYQPQHF. The CDR3 coding sequence is TGTGCCAGTAGTATGGACAGGGGGTACCAGCCCCAGCATTTT. Combining the CDR3 with reference TRBV19 and TRBJ1-5 gives the whole variable domain DGGITQSPKYLFRKEGQNVTLSCEQNLNHDAMYWYRQDPGQGLRLIYYSQIVNDFQKGDIAEGYSVSREKKESFPLTVTSAQKNPTAFYLCASSMDRGYQPQHFGDGTRLSIL.

The chain recombines TRBV9 with TRBJ1-2; possible D gene TRBD1, 5 bases. V was trimmed by 0 bases and J by 5 bases, leaving 14 bases between them. The length of the CDR3 is 15 residues. The germline V gene encodes CDR1 SGDLS and CDR2 YYNGEE. This CDR3 reads CASSVENGAWYGYTF. Written as DNA, the CDR3 is TGTGCCAGCAGCGTAGAGAACGGGGCATGGTATGGCTACACCTTC. Based on the CDR3 plus reference TRBV9 and TRBJ1-2, the full variable domain is DSGVTQTPKHLITATGQRVTLRCSPRSGDLSVYWYQQSLDQGLQFLIQYYNGEERAKGNILERFSAQQFPDLHSELNLSSLELGDSALYFCASSVENGAWYGYTFGSGTRLTVV.

The rearrangement links TRBV7-9 to TRBJ1-2; perhaps TRBD1 as D (5 bases). Germline V gives CDR1 SEHNR, CDR2 FQNEAQ (reference sequence). CDR3 size: 13 residues. Trimming stripped 1 base from V and 14 bases from J, with 17 bases between. CDR3 amino acids: CASSLVLAMGPTF. The DNA for the CDR3 is TGTGCCAGCAGCTTAGTACTCGCCATGGGGCCAACCTTC.

The genes are TRBV30 and TRBJ1-6; D call uncertain. V dropped 6 bases and J dropped 0 bases, with 15 bases sitting between them. CDR3 length: 16 amino acids. CDR1 is GTSNPN, CDR2 SVGIG, per germline (reference sequence). CDR3 loop: CACLGEPSSYNSPLHF. DNA of the CDR3: TGTGCCTGCCTCGGGGAACCGAGCTCCTATAATTCACCCCTCCACTTT.

This clone was counted at least ten times. The V call is TRBV19, the J call TRBJ1-2, with D possibly being TRBD1 (5 bases). The V gene's germline CDR1 is LNHDA and CDR2 SQIVND (reference sequence). Trimming stripped 5 bases from V and 1 base from J, with 8 bases between. The CDR3 consists of 13 residues. Written as DNA, the CDR3 is TGTGCCAGTAGTGCGACAGTTAACTATGGCTACACCTTC. Translating gives CASSATVNYGYTF.

The chain recombines TRBV5-1 with TRBJ2-3; D may be TRBD1 or TRBD2 (6 bases each). The CDR3 loop spans 15 amino acids. The germline CDR1 and CDR2 sequences are SGHRS and YFSETQ. V was pared by 3 bases and J by 2 bases, with 13 bases between. CDR3 DNA sequence: TGCGCCAGCAGCTCTTCGGGGGCAGCCACAGATACGCAGTATTTT. Amino acid sequence: CASSSSGAATDTQYF.

This chain connects TRBV3-1 (or the pseudogene TRBV3-2) to TRBJ2-2; tentatively, D is TRBD2 (6 bases). Trimming cost V 0 bases and J 6 bases, with 20 bases left between them. This CDR3 comprises 18 residues. Germline V gene data show CDR1 as LGHDT and CDR2 as YNNKEL (reference sequence). In nucleotides, the CDR3 is TGTGCCAGCAGCCAAGATTGGTCTATCGGGGGAGGATCCGGGGAGCTGTTTTTT. As protein: CASSQDWSIGGGSGELFF.

The chain uses TRBV30 and TRBJ2-4; D gene unclear. CDR3 length equals 14 residues. Germline CDR1 GTSNPN, CDR2 SVGIG (reference sequence). V was pared by 4 bases and J by 0 bases, with 10 bases between. CDR3 protein: CAWNNGIAKNIQYF. DNA of the CDR3: TGTGCCTGGAATAACGGAATAGCCAAAAACATTCAGTACTTC.

This chain joins TRBV9 and TRBJ2-1; TRBD2 agrees at 11 bases. V was pared by 3 bases and J by 4 bases, with 6 bases of the junction left unmatched. The CDR3 sequence is 16 residues long. The germline CDR1 and CDR2 sequences are SGDLS and YYNGEE. CDR3 sequence: CASSERTSGPYNEQFF. The DNA for the CDR3 is TGTGCCAGCAGCGAACGGACTAGCGGGCCTTACAATGAGCAGTTCTTC.

The J gene is TRBJ1-3, the V gene TRBV30; D unresolved. This CDR3 comprises 13 residues. The ends were cut back, 5 bases at V and 0 bases at J, with 8 bases in the middle. Germline lookup yields CDR1 GTSNPN and CDR2 SVGIG (reference sequence). Here the CDR3 DNA reads TGTGCCTGGGAACACACCTCTGGAAACACCATATATTTT. It specifies CAWEHTSGNTIYF.

This clone is medium-sized within its sample. The chain uses TRBV2 and TRBJ1-5; D unresolved. Germline CDR1 reads SNHLY; CDR2 reads FYNNEI. The CDR3 extends over 13 amino acids. Trimming removed 1 base from V and 6 bases from J, with 7 bases in between. CDR3 coding DNA: TGTGCCAGCAGTGAAGAGTGGGGTCAGCCCCAGCATTTT. Encoded protein: CASSEEWGQPQHF. The full variable domain, rest sourced from reference TRBV2 and TRBJ1-5, is EPEVTQTPSHQVTQMGQEVILRCVPISNHLYFYWYRQILGQKVEFLVSFYNNEISEKSEIFDDQFSVERPDGSNFTLKIRSTKLEDSAMYFCASSEEWGQPQHFGDGTRLSIL.